The 22 T cell receptor beta chains in this list originate from one sample, sequenced in a study of blood T cells in healthy people across ages. PCR was performed a second time for about 6 to 12 cycles using a sample-barcoded 5' primer and a J-beta primer mix. One entry per CDR3 protein results from TCRdb running MiXCR on the 5' RACE reads. The table lists 800,000 to 1,300,000 distinct CDR3 sequences, around 25% of them singletons. These data also formed part of another study, on T cells of mothers and their children.

The source material was blood. All receptors derive from a girl aged 2-10 years in good health.

This rearrangement joins TRBV3-1 to TRBJ1-3; D uncertain. V was trimmed by 1 base and J by 4 bases, leaving 8 bases between them. Germline CDR1 reads LGHDT; CDR2 reads YNNKEL (reference sequence). The length of the CDR3 is 14 residues. The CDR3 bases are TGTGCCAGCAGCCAAGGGACCCGGGGAAACACCATATATTTT. Protein product: CASSQGTRGNTIYF.

The rearrangement joins TRBV11-2 to TRBJ2-7; possibly TRBD1 or TRBD2 for D (5 bases each). The V gene lost 5 bases and the J gene lost 4 bases, with 9 bases spanning the gap. Germline V lookup: CDR1 SGHAT, CDR2 FQNNGV. This CDR3 is built from 12 residues. CDR3 in amino acids: CASSVGVYEQYF. CDR3 bases: TGTGCCAGCAGCGTGGGGGTTTACGAGCAGTACTTC.

The chain joins TRBV20-1 to TRBJ2-4; 7 bases align to TRBD2. Germline V gives CDR1 DFQATT, CDR2 SNEGSKA (reference sequence). Trimming removed 3 bases from V and 6 bases from J; junction bases left unmatched: 8. CDR3 length: 14 residues. In DNA form, the CDR3 reads TGCAGTGCTAGTAGCGGGTCGAGGGGAAACATTCAGTACTTC. Translated: CSASSGSRGNIQYF.

This chain joins TRBV5-1 and TRBJ2-5; either TRBD1 or TRBD2 may supply D (6 bases each). The CDR3 spans 15 residues. Germline values: CDR1 SGHRS, CDR2 YFSETQ. Trimming shortened V by 2 bases and J by 5 bases, and 16 bases separated the two germline ends. The CDR3 spells CASSLRGPNVETQYF. CDR3 bases: TGCGCCAGCAGCTTACGGGGGCCGAACGTGGAGACCCAGTACTTC.

The chain carries TRBV4-2 and TRBJ2-3, with no clear D. Trimming left V 1 base short and J 4 bases short, with 12 bases between. This CDR3 is 15 amino acids long. Germline CDR1 reads LGHNA; CDR2 reads YNFKEQ. CDR3 sequence reads: CASSQGAFTPDTQYF. The DNA for the CDR3 is TGTGCCAGCAGCCAAGGAGCATTCACGCCAGATACGCAGTATTTT.

The V call is TRBV5-5, the J call TRBJ1-6; D remains ambiguous. With 0 bases removed from V and 14 bases from J, the gap between germline ends came to 15 bases. CDR3 size: 14 residues. The germline gives CDR1 SGHKS, CDR2 YYEKEE (reference sequence). The CDR3 sequence: CASSLAQGPSALHF. The CDR3 nucleotides are TGTGCCAGCAGCTTGGCCCAAGGTCCTTCGGCCCTCCACTTT. Looking up the rest from reference TRBV5-5 and TRBJ1-6 gives the full variable domain: DAGVTQSPTHLIKTRGQQVTLRCSPISGHKSVSWYQQVLGQGPQFIFQYYEKEERGRGNFPDRFSARQFPNYSSELNVNALLLGDSALYLCASSLAQGPSALHFGNGTRLTVT.

This clonotype has only a few counts. CDR3 amino acids: CASRFDSLSEQYF. The CDR3 nucleotides read TGCGCCAGCAGATTCGACAGCCTCTCCGAGCAGTACTTC. V usage is TRBV5-1 and J usage is TRBJ2-7; tentative D call: TRBD1 (5 bases). The V end was cut by 5 bases, the J end by 6 bases, with 15 bases between. Germline CDR1 reads SGHRS; CDR2 reads YFSETQ. This CDR3 has 13 residues.

The chain employs TRBV20-1 and TRBJ2-5, with D possibly being TRBD1 (6 bases). The DNA end is a closer match to TRBJ2-1, so the J assignment may be wrong. Germline values: CDR1 DFQATT, CDR2 SNEGSKA (reference sequence). The length of the CDR3 is 11 residues. The CDR3, as DNA: TGCAGTGCCGTACAGGGCAATGAGCAGTTCTTC. It specifies CSAVQGNEQFF.

Concerning this clonotype: This may stem from a read error, because a much larger clone lies one nucleotide away. This likely comes from a read error, as the CDR3 has no conserved phenylalanine or tryptophan at its end. The chain employs TRBV28 and TRBJ2-5, with D possibly being TRBD2 (6 bases). The CDR3 runs 13 residues. The V gene lost 6 bases and the J gene lost 0 bases, with 8 bases spanning the gap. The germline V gene encodes CDR1 MDHEN and CDR2 SYDVKM. The CDR3 DNA sequence: TGTGCCAGCAGCAGGGACTACCAAGAGACCCAGTACCTC. It yields the protein CASSRDYQETQYL.

This clonotype was seen a few times. V and J are TRBV29-1 and TRBJ2-5; no firm D call. The closer fit of TRBJ2-1 to the DNA end suggests the J call may be wrong. Per germline, CDR1 SQVTM and CDR2 ANQGSEA. This CDR3 comprises 10 residues. The CDR3 DNA reads as TGCAGCATAGTCTGGCAGGAGCAGTTCTTC. It is translated as CSIVWQEQFF.

The chain carries TRBV2 and TRBJ2-3; TRBD2 might be the D (6 bases). The CDR3 contains 14 residues. Germline-derived CDR1 and CDR2 are SNHLY and FYNNEI. V dropped 7 bases and J dropped 1 base, with 12 bases sitting between them. CDR3 sequence reads: CASIGGYGTDTQYF. The CDR3 coding sequence is TGTGCCAGCATTGGGGGGTATGGCACAGATACGCAGTATTTT.

The V gene is TRBV7-2, the J gene TRBJ1-2; 7 bases are shared with TRBD1. The CDR3 totals 15 residues. After removal of 5 bases from V and 4 bases from J, the junction contained 10 bases not matched to a gene. Germline V gives CDR1 SGHTA, CDR2 FQGNSA. The CDR3 region has the DNA TGTGCCAGCAGCCCCCGGGGACAGCAGCTCTATGGCTACACCTTC. The encoded protein is CASSPRGQQLYGYTF.

This clonotype was picked up a small number of times. The genes are TRBV20-1 and TRBJ1-1; 7 bases are a match to TRBD1. This CDR3 spans 12 amino acids. Germline CDR1 and CDR2: DFQATT and SNEGSKA (reference sequence). J lost 1 base, V lost 6 bases, and 2 bases had no gene match. CDR3 loop: CSAGGPNTEAFF. Written as DNA, the CDR3 is TGCAGTGCAGGGGGCCCGAACACTGAAGCTTTCTTT.

The chain has TRBV6-5 and TRBJ2-5, with 10 bases lining up with TRBD2. TRBJ2-1 matches the DNA end more closely, so the J call is doubtful. This CDR3 region has 14 residues. Germline CDR1 and CDR2: MNHEY and SVGAGI. The DNA for the CDR3 is TGTGCCAGCGCTCTTAGCGGGGGGATCAATGAGCAGTTCTTC. Protein sequence: CASALSGGINEQFF.

This clonotype was seen just once. CDR3 protein: CASSENQRVGLGWNEQFF. CDR3 nucleotide sequence: TGTGCCAGCAGTGAAAATCAACGAGTGGGACTAGGATGGAATGAGCAGTTCTTC. This sequence joins TRBV6-1 and TRBJ2-1; 8 bases are shared with TRBD2. V dropped 2 bases and J dropped 7; count of bases not matched to a gene: 16. The CDR3 loop spans 18 amino acids. Per germline, CDR1 MNHNS and CDR2 SASEGT.

There are a few counts of this clonotype. This sequence joins TRBV6-2 or TRBV6-3 and TRBJ2-3, with 14 bases identical to TRBD2. This CDR3 has 16 amino acids. In germline, CDR1 is MNHEY, CDR2 SVGEGT. V lost 0 bases, J lost 7 bases, and 3 bases stayed unmatched. The CDR3 region has the DNA TGTGCCAGCAGTTACTCGGGACTAGCGGGGGAAAATACGCAGTATTTT. Translated, it gives CASSYSGLAGENTQYF.

The chain has TRBV10-3 and TRBJ2-1; D is perhaps TRBD1 (6 bases). Germline V gene lookup returns CDR1 ENHRY and CDR2 SYGVKD. V gave up 8 bases and J gave up 0 bases, with 14 bases separating them. The CDR3 has 15 residues. CDR3 in DNA: TGTGCCATCGGATCCGGGACAATCTCCTACAATGAGCAGTTCTTC. It encodes CAIGSGTISYNEQFF.

The rearrangement links TRBV6-1 to TRBJ1-3; D is ambiguous. The CDR3 runs 13 residues. The V and J ends lost 0 bases and 8 bases respectively, with 8 bases between them. CDR1 MNHNS and CDR2 SASEGT come from the germline V gene. In DNA form, the CDR3 reads TGTGCCAGCAGTGAAGCCCTAGGACACACCATATATTTT. Protein: CASSEALGHTIYF.

The chain carries TRBV11-1 and TRBJ1-1; D not resolved. CDR1 is SGHAT, CDR2 FQDESV, per germline (reference sequence). The V and J ends lost 0 bases and 5 bases respectively, with 4 bases between them. The CDR3 loop spans 12 amino acids. CDR3 nucleotides: TGTGCCAGCAGCTTAGCAACGACTGAAGCTTTCTTT. Residues: CASSLATTEAFF.

V gene TRBV11-2 combines with J gene TRBJ1-6; D gene uncertain. The CDR3 extends over 13 amino acids. Trimming left V 7 bases short and J 7 bases short, with 11 bases between. The germline V gene encodes CDR1 SGHAT and CDR2 FQNNGV. The CDR3 loop is CASKTVANSPLHF. CDR3 nucleotide sequence: TGTGCCAGCAAAACAGTCGCCAATTCACCCCTCCACTTT.

The chain links TRBV20-1 to TRBJ2-5, with 8 bases fitting TRBD2. The DNA end is a closer match to TRBJ2-7, so the J assignment may be wrong. The CDR3 covers 13 residues. Germline V gene sequence: CDR1 DFQATT, CDR2 SNEGSKA (reference sequence). CDR3 protein: CSAAGTSSYEQYF. The DNA of the CDR3 is TGCAGTGCAGCCGGGACTAGCTCCTACGAGCAGTACTTC.

CDR3 residues: CASITRLGEQFF. CDR3 DNA: TGTGCCAGCATAACTCGGTTAGGTGAGCAGTTCTTC. The chain employs TRBV28 and TRBJ2-1; D remains unclear. Germline V CDR1 and CDR2: MDHEN, SYDVKM. The CDR3 spans 12 residues. Trimming took 7 bases from V and 9 from J, leaving 13 bases between them.